The 21 T cell receptor beta chains below come from one sample, sequenced in a study of OX40 agonist ivuxolimab in advanced cancers. Clones were sequenced by immunoSEQ multiplex PCR, and TCRdb holds only the in-frame ones, with some missing. The sample includes 8,000 to 13,000 clones, around 80% of them seen just once. This material consisted of CD4+ or CD8+ T cells sorted from blood, taken in a trial of the OX40 agonist ivuxolimab. These receptors all come from an adult with an advanced solid tumor such as melanoma, head and neck, liver or kidney cancer.

The chain employs TRBV19 and TRBJ2-3; 9 nucleotides align to TRBD1. V lost 7 bases and J lost 6; bases outside the gene matches: 8. The CDR3 totals 14 residues. Germline CDR1 and CDR2: LNHDA and SQIVND (reference sequence). The CDR3, as DNA: TGTGCCAGTACCCCCGGGACAGGGTACGATACGCAGTATTTT. Encoded protein: CASTPGTGYDTQYF.

The V and J genes are TRBV6-5 and TRBJ2-7; TRBD1 matches at 10 bases. The CDR3 is 16 residues long. V dropped 4 bases and J dropped 2; count of bases not matched to a gene: 8. The V gene's germline CDR1 is MNHEY and CDR2 SVGAGI. Written as DNA, the CDR3 is TGTGCCAGCAGTTCCACACCGGGACAGGGGACCTACGAGCAGTACTTC. It translates to CASSSTPGQGTYEQYF.

This clone came up a few times. The chain recombines TRBV5-1 with TRBJ2-4; D unclear. The germline V and J ends were trimmed by 0 bases and 5 bases, with 6 bases remaining between them. This CDR3 has 13 residues. The germline CDR1 and CDR2 sequences are SGHRS and YFSETQ. The CDR3 nucleotides read TGCGCCAGCAGCTTGGAGGACCAAAACATTCAGTACTTC. The encoded protein is CASSLEDQNIQYF.

V and J are TRBV2 and TRBJ2-1; possibly TRBD1 or TRBD2 for D (6 bases each). The V end lost 5 bases, the J end lost 2 bases, and 16 bases lay between the germline ends. Germline V gives CDR1 SNHLY, CDR2 FYNNEI. The CDR3 is 16 residues long. The chain's CDR3 is CASSTPRGAAYNEQFF. The CDR3 nucleotides are TGTGCCAGCAGTACCCCTAGGGGGGCAGCCTACAATGAGCAGTTCTTC.

In its sample, this clone was seen a few times. V is TRBV9 and J is TRBJ2-3; TRBD1 or TRBD2 may be the D gene (5 bases each). Trimming pared 7 bases from V and 5 bases from J, leaving 20 bases between. CDR1 and CDR2 (germline): SGDLS, YYNGEE. The CDR3 has 15 amino acids. This CDR3 reads CASSTPEVGVDTQYF. Written as DNA, the CDR3 is TGTGCCAGCTCTACCCCCGAAGTGGGGGTAGATACGCAGTATTTT.

The sample holds a few counts of this clone. V is TRBV19 and J is TRBJ2-3; D not certain. V lost 4 bases and J 2 bases, leaving 7 bases between the germline ends. Germline V lookup: CDR1 LNHDA, CDR2 SQIVND (reference sequence). The CDR3 sequence is 13 residues long. CDR3 in DNA: TGTGCCAGTAGTAGGCTATCCACAGATACGCAGTATTTT. Amino acid sequence: CASSRLSTDTQYF.

The chain recombines TRBV7-6 with TRBJ2-3; D not certain. Between the trimmed V and J ends, which lost 0 bases and 5 bases, there was a span of 12 bases. Germline V gives CDR1 SGHVS, CDR2 FNYEAQ. This CDR3 spans 15 amino acids. The CDR3: CASSLASEPVDTQYF. In DNA form, the CDR3 reads TGTGCCAGCAGCTTAGCGTCGGAGCCTGTAGATACGCAGTATTTT.

A remark on this clone: At one of its ends the junction is not consistent with the germline gene, which may arise from a read error. The rearrangement uses TRBV15 and TRBJ2-7; the D call may be TRBD1 or TRBD2 (5 bases each). Per the germline V gene, CDR1 is LNHNV and CDR2 is YYDKDF (reference sequence). The CDR3 is 14 residues long. CDR3 residues: CATSIRDGSHEQYF. DNA of the CDR3: TGTGCCACCAGCATCCGGGACGGCTCCCACGAGCAGTACTTC.

V gene TRBV27 combines with J gene TRBJ2-2; 10 bases line up with TRBD2. The ends lost 8 bases at V and 7 bases at J; junction bases unmatched: 7. Germline V gives CDR1 MNHEY, CDR2 SMNVEV (reference sequence). The CDR3 runs 14 residues. CDR3 loop: CASAGLAELGELFF. CDR3 bases: TGTGCCAGCGCTGGACTAGCGGAACTCGGGGAGCTGTTTTTT.

The table lists this clone with a count of one. The chain combines TRBV30 with TRBJ2-1; TRBD1 is a possible D gene (5 bases). V lost 2 bases and J 8 bases, leaving 10 bases between the germline ends. Germline CDR1 reads GTSNPN; CDR2 reads SVGIG (reference sequence). There are 12 residues in the CDR3. CDR3 nucleotides: TGTGCCTGGAGTTGGGGCGTCGATGAGCAGTTCTTC. Its translation is CAWSWGVDEQFF.

CDR3 protein: CASSSLTAAGLQYF. The CDR3 nucleotides are TGTGCCAGTAGTTCTTTGACAGCAGCAGGGTTGCAGTACTTC. This chain joins TRBV19 and TRBJ2-7, with D possibly matching TRBD1 (5 bases). The CDR3 runs 14 residues. Germline V gene lookup returns CDR1 LNHDA and CDR2 SQIVND (reference sequence). The ends were cut back, 5 bases at V and 9 bases at J, with 20 bases in the middle.

CDR3 sequence: CASSDSERPSNEQFF. The CDR3 coding sequence is TGTGCCAGCAGTGACTCGGAGAGGCCGTCGAATGAGCAGTTCTTC. The genes are TRBV6-4 and TRBJ2-1, with no clear D. CDR1 MRHNA and CDR2 SNTAGT come from the germline V gene. The CDR3 contains 15 residues. Trimming took 0 bases from V and 7 from J, leaving 13 bases between them.

By share, this clone counts as medium-sized. The chain is built from TRBV9 and TRBJ1-5; possibly TRBD1 for D (5 bases). The germline gives CDR1 SGDLS, CDR2 YYNGEE. The V end lost 4 bases, the J end lost 0 bases, and 8 bases lay between the germline ends. This CDR3 has 14 residues. CDR3 residues: CASSRGVSNQPQHF. CDR3 in DNA: TGTGCCAGCAGCCGGGGGGTTAGCAATCAGCCCCAGCATTTT.

The chain is built from TRBV9 and TRBJ2-7; possibly TRBD2 for D (7 bases). The V and J ends lost 3 bases and 1 base respectively, with 14 bases between them. CDR1 and CDR2 (germline): SGDLS, YYNGEE. The CDR3 is 15 amino acids. CDR3 sequence (DNA): TGTGCCAGCAGCGCGGGGGCGGGGGATTCCTACGAGCAGTACTTC. This sequence encodes CASSAGAGDSYEQYF. The variable domain in full, with the rest retrieved from reference TRBV9 and TRBJ2-7, is DSGVTQTPKHLITATGQRVTLRCSPRSGDLSVYWYQQSLDQGLQFLIQYYNGEERAKGNILERFSAQQFPDLHSELNLSSLELGDSALYFCASSAGAGDSYEQYFGPGTRLTVT.

The chain carries TRBV30 and TRBJ2-7; unclear D gene. This CDR3 has 12 residues. Trimming took 2 bases from V and 0 from J, leaving 5 bases between them. Germline CDR1 GTSNPN, CDR2 SVGIG (reference sequence). As DNA, the CDR3 is TGTGCCTGGAGTATTAGCTCCTACGAGCAGTACTTC. Translating gives CAWSISSYEQYF.

The V call is TRBV7-9, the J call TRBJ1-5; 9 nucleotides line up with TRBD1. The CDR3 consists of 14 residues. Germline V gene sequence: CDR1 SEHNR, CDR2 FQNEAQ (reference sequence). J gave up 8 bases and V 6 bases, and 8 bases lay outside the gene matches. The CDR3 bases are TGTGCCAGCAGTGATGGACAGGGGATAGAGCCCCAGCATTTT. Its translation: CASSDGQGIEPQHF.

The chain has TRBV5-1 and TRBJ2-5, with no clear D. The CDR3 consists of 15 residues. V lost 3 bases and J 5 bases, leaving 17 bases between the germline ends. The germline V gene has CDR1 SGHRS and CDR2 YFSETQ. The CDR3 DNA reads as TGCGCCAGCAGCTCTTGGAATACCAATAGCGAGACCCAGTACTTC. Amino acids: CASSSWNTNSETQYF. The entire variable domain, with the rest obtained from reference TRBV5-1 and TRBJ2-5, is as follows: KAGVTQTPRYLIKTRGQQVTLSCSPISGHRSVSWYQQTPGQGLQFLFEYFSETQRNKGNFPGRFSGRQFSNSRSEMNVSTLELGDSALYLCASSSWNTNSETQYFGPGTRLLVL.

The chain uses TRBV27 and TRBJ2-1, with D possibly called TRBD1 or TRBD2 (5 bases each). V lost 3 bases, J lost 6 bases, and 15 bases lay in between. Germline CDR1 and CDR2: MNHEY and SMNVEV (reference sequence). The CDR3 covers 15 residues. CDR3: CASSFASFGTNEQFF. In nucleotides, the CDR3 is TGTGCCAGCAGTTTTGCCTCGTTTGGGACCAATGAGCAGTTCTTC.

J is TRBJ1-1 and V is TRBV6-5; 7 bases are a match to TRBD1. Germline CDR1 reads MNHEY; CDR2 reads SVGAGI. CDR3 length: 14 residues. V shed 4 bases, J shed 3 bases, and the junction held 5 bases outside the gene matches. The CDR3 loop is CASSSTGIDTEAFF. The CDR3 region has the DNA TGTGCCAGCAGTTCGACAGGGATAGACACTGAAGCTTTCTTT.

The chain links TRBV5-1 to TRBJ2-1; possibly TRBD2 for D (6 bases). Germline CDR1 reads SGHRS; CDR2 reads YFSETQ. V gave up 1 base and J gave up 5 bases, with 13 bases separating them. This CDR3 contains 15 residues. CDR3 sequence: CASSLYPGENNEQFF. The CDR3 nucleotides are TGCGCCAGCAGCTTGTATCCGGGAGAGAACAATGAGCAGTTCTTC.

The V call is TRBV19, the J call TRBJ2-1, with 7 bases fitting TRBD1. Looked up from germline, CDR1 is LNHDA and CDR2 is SQIVND (reference sequence). The CDR3 is 15 residues long. Trimming removed 3 bases from V and 0 bases from J; junction bases left unmatched: 2. CDR3 protein: CASSIRTGSYNEQFF. In nucleotides, the CDR3 is TGTGCCAGTAGTATCCGGACAGGCTCCTACAATGAGCAGTTCTTC.